Described below is a single TCR beta chain sequence and its context. The data stem from a study of cytomegalovirus exposure and HLA in healthy donors. J lost 5 bases, V lost 2 bases, and 9 bases had no gene match. CDR3 length equals 16 residues. Germline values: CDR1 SGHVS, CDR2 FNYEAQ. The protocol was immunoSEQ multiplex PCR, while the TCRdb copy is restricted to in-frame clones and leaves out a portion. This sample yields hundreds of thousands of clones, of which around 87% are seen a single time; 2% belongs to the top ten. This chain uses TRBV7-6 with TRBJ2-1, with 7 bases aligning to TRBD1. This sequence was found in a woman aged 18-29 years in good health and CMV-seropositive. Sequencing input: PBMCs. This chain's CDR3 is CASSLSDRAINNEQFF. In DNA form, the CDR3 reads TGTGCCAGCAGCTTATCTGACAGGGCGATCAACAATGAGCAGTTCTTC.